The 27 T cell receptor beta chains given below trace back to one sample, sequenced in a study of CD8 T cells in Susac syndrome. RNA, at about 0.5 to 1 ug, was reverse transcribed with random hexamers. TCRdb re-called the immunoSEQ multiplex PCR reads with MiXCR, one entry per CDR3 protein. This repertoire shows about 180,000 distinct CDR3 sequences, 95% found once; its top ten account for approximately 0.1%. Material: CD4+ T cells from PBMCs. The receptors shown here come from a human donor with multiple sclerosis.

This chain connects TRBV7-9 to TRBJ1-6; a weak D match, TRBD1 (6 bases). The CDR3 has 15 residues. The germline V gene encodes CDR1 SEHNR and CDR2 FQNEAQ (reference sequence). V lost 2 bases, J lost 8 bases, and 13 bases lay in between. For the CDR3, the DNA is TGTGCCAGCAGCTTATTCGGGGGCAAGGATTCACCCCTCCACTTT. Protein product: CASSLFGGKDSPLHF.

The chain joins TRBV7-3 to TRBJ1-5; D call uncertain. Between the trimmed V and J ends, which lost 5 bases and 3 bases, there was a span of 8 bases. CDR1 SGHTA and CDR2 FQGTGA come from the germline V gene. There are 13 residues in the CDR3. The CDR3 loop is CASSPTPNQPQHF. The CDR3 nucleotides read TGTGCCAGCAGCCCCACCCCCAATCAGCCCCAGCATTTT.

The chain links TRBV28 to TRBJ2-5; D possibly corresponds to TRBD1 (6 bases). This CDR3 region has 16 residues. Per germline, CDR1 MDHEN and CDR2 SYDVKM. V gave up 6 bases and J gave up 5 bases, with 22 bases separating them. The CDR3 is CASSSLGAPSVETQYF. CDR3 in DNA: TGTGCCAGCAGCAGTTTGGGGGCACCCTCCGTTGAGACCCAGTACTTC. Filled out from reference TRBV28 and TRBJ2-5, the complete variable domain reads DVKVTQSSRYLVKRTGEKVFLECVQDMDHENMFWYRQDPGLGLRLIYFSYDVKMKEKGDIPEGYSVSREKKERFSLILESASTNQTSMYLCASSSLGAPSVETQYFGPGTRLLVL.

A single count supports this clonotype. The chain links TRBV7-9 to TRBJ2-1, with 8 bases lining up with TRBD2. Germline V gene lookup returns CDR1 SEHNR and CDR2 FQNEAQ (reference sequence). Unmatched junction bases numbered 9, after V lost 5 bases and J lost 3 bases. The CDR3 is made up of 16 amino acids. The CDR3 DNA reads TGTGCCAGCAGCCCTGGCGAGCGGGGGTTCTACAATGAGCAGTTCTTC. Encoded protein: CASSPGERGFYNEQFF.

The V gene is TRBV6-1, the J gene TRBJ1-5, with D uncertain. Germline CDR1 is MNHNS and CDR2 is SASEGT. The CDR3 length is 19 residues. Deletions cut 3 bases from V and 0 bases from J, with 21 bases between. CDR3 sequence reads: CASSDAQARSAYSNQPQHF. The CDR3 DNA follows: TGTGCCAGCAGTGACGCCCAGGCCCGAAGCGCATATAGCAATCAGCCCCAGCATTTT.

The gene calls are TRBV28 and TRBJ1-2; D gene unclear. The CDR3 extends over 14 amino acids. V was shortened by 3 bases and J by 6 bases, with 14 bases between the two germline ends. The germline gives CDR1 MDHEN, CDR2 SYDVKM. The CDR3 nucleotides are TGTGCCAGCAGTTTTCTGCAGGCTATTGATGGCTACACCTTC. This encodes CASSFLQAIDGYTF.

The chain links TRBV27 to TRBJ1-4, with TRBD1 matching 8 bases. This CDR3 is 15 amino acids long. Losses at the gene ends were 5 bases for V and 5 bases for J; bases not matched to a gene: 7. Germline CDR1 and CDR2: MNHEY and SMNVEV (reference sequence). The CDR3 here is CASSPWTGQNEKLFF. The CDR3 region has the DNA TGTGCCAGCAGTCCATGGACAGGGCAAAATGAAAAACTGTTTTTT.

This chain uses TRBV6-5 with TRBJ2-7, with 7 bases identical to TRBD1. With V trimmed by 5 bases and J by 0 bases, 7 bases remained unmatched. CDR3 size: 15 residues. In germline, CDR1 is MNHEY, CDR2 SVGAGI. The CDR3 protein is CASSTQRTGSYEQYF. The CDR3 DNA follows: TGTGCCAGCAGTACCCAAAGGACAGGCTCCTACGAGCAGTACTTC.

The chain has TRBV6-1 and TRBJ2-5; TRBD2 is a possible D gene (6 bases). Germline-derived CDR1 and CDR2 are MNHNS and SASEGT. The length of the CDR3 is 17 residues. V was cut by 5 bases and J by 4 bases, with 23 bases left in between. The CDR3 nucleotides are TGTGCCAGCAGTCCCTTGAGGTTTGGCGGGGTGTCAGAGACCCAGTACTTC. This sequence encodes CASSPLRFGGVSETQYF.

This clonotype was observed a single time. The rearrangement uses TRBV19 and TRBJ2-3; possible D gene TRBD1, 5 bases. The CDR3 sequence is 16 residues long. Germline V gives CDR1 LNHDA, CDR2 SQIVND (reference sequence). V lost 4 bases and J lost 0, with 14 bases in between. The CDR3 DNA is TGTGCCAGTAGTACCACAGGTCCCATGAGCACAGATACGCAGTATTTT. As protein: CASSTTGPMSTDTQYF.

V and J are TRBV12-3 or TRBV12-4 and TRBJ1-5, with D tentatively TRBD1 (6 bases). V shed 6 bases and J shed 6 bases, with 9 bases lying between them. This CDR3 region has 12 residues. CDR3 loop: CASSPGVQPQHF. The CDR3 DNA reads TGTGCCAGCAGCCCAGGGGTTCAGCCCCAGCATTTT.

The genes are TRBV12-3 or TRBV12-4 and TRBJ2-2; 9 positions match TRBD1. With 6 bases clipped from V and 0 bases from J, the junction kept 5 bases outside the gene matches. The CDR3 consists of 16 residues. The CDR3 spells CASSGQGPSNTGELFF. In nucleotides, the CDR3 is TGTGCCAGCAGCGGACAGGGGCCATCGAACACCGGGGAGCTGTTTTTT.

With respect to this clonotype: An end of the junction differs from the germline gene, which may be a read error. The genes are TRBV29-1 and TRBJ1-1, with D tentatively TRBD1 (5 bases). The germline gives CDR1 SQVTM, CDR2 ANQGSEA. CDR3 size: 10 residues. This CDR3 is CSVGGIQEVF. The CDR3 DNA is TGCAGCGTTGGGGGGATACAGGAGGTCTTT.

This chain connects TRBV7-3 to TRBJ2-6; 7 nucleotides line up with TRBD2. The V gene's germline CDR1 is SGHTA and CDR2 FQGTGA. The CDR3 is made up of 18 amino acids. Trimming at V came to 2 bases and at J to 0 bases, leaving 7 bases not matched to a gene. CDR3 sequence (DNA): TGTGCCAGCAGCTTACACGGGGGGATGACCTCTGGGGCCAACGTCCTGACTTTC. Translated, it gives CASSLHGGMTSGANVLTF.

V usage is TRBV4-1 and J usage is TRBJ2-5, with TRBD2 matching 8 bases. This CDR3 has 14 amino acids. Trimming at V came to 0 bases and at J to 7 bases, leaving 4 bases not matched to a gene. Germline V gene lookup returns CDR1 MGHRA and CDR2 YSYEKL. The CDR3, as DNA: TGCGCCAGCAGCCAAGAGAGCGGGGGTGCGACCCAGTACTTC. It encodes CASSQESGGATQYF.

The CDR3 bases are TGTGCCAGCAGTTACGTACAGGGGAATGAGCAGTTCTTC. It specifies CASSYVQGNEQFF. The V call is TRBV6-5, the J call TRBJ2-1, with 7 nucleotides matching TRBD1. V was clipped by 2 bases and J by 7 bases; unmatched bases: 2. The V gene's germline CDR1 is MNHEY and CDR2 SVGAGI. This CDR3 spans 13 amino acids.

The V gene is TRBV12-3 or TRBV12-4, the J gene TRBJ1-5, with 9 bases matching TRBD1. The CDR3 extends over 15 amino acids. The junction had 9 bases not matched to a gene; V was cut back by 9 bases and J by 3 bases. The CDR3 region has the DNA TGTGCCAGTAGGACGGGACAGGGACTCAATCAGCCCCAGCATTTT. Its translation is CASRTGQGLNQPQHF.

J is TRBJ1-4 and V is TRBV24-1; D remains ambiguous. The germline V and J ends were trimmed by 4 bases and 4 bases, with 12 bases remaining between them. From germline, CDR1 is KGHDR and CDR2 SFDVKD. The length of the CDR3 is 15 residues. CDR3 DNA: TGTGCCACCAGTGACCCCAGACAAAGTAATGAAAAACTGTTTTTT. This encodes CATSDPRQSNEKLFF.

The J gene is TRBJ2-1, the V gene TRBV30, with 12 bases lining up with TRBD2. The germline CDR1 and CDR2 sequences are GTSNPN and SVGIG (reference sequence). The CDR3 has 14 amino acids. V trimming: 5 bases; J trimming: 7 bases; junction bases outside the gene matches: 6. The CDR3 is CAWGAGLAGNEQFF. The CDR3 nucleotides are TGTGCCTGGGGGGCCGGACTAGCGGGGAATGAGCAGTTCTTC.

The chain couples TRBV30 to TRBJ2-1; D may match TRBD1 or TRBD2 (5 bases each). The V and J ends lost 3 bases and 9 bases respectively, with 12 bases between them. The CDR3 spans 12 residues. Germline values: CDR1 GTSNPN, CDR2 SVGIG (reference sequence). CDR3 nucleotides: TGTGCCTGGAGCGCTTCAGGGACTGAGCAGTTCTTC. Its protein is CAWSASGTEQFF.

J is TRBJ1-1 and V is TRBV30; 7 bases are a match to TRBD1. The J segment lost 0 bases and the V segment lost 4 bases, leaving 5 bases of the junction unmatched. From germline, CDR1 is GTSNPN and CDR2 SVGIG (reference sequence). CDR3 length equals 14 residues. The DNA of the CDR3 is TGTGCCTGGAAGGGGGACAGCCTGAACACTGAAGCTTTCTTT. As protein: CAWKGDSLNTEAFF. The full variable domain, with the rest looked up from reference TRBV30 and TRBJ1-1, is SQTIHQWPATLVQPVGSPLSLECTVEGTSNPNLYWYRQAAGRGLQLLFYSVGIGQISSEVPQNLSASRPQDRQFILSSKKLLLSDSGFYLCAWKGDSLNTEAFFGQGTRLTVV.

CDR3 bases: TGTGCCAGCAGGCCGACCGGGACTACCTACAATGAGCAGTTCTTC. Its protein product is CASRPTGTTYNEQFF. The V gene is TRBV7-9, the J gene TRBJ2-1; 7 nucleotides agree with TRBD2. The V gene end was trimmed by 6 bases and the J gene end by 2 bases; junction bases not matched to a gene: 7. The CDR3 totals 15 residues. Germline CDR1 reads SEHNR; CDR2 reads FQNEAQ (reference sequence).

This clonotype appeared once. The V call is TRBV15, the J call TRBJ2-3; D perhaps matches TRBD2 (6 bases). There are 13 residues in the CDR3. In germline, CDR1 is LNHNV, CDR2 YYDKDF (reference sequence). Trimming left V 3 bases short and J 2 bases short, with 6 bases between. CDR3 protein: CATSRDYTDTQYF. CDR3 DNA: TGTGCCACCAGCAGGGACTACACAGATACGCAGTATTTT.

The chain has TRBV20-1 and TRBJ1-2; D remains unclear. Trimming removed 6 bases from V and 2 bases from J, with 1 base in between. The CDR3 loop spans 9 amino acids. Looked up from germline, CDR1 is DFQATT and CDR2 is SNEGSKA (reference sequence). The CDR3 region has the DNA TGCAGTGCCAACTATGGCTACACCTTC. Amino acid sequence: CSANYGYTF.

The CDR3 region has the DNA TGTGCCAGCAGCTTTATGCAGGGGGTCTACGAGCAGTACTTC. This sequence encodes CASSFMQGVYEQYF. The rearrangement links TRBV7-9 to TRBJ2-7; 7 nucleotides line up with TRBD1. Trimming at V came to 3 bases and at J to 3 bases, leaving 5 bases not matched to a gene. Looked up from germline, CDR1 is SEHNR and CDR2 is FQNEAQ (reference sequence). The CDR3 loop spans 14 amino acids. Full variable domain (missing parts from reference TRBV7-9 and TRBJ2-7): DTGVSQNPRHKITKRGQNVTFRCDPISEHNRLYWYRQTLGQGPEFLTYFQNEAQLEKSRLLSDRFSAERPKGSFSTLEIQRTEQGDSAMYLCASSFMQGVYEQYFGPGTRLTVT.

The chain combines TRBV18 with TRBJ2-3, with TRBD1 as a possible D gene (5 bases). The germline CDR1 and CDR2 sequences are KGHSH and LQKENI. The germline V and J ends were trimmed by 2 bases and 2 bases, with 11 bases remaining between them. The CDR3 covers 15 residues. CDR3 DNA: TGTGCCAGCTCACCAGACAGCCCACTCACAGATACGCAGTATTTT. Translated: CASSPDSPLTDTQYF. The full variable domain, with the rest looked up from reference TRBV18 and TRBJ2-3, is NAGVMQNPRHLVRRRGQEARLRCSPMKGHSHVYWYRQLPEEGLKFMVYLQKENIIDESGMPKERFSAEFPKEGPSILRIQQVVRGDSAAYFCASSPDSPLTDTQYFGPGTRLTVL.

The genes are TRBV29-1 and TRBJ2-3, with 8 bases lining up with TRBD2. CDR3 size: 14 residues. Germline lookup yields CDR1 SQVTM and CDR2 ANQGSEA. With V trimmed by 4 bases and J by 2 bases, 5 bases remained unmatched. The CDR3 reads CSVVPGGITDTQYF. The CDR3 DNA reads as TGCAGCGTTGTCCCGGGGGGGATCACAGATACGCAGTATTTT.